A selection of T cell receptor beta chains follows, all from one sample in a study of shared clonotypes between healthy human individuals. This table comes from immunoSEQ multiplex PCR, and its TCRdb copy is limited to in-frame clones, with some not included. The sample yields millions of clones, 95% seen once. Sample: naive CD4+ T cells sorted from blood. Receptors originate from a man between 18 and 29 years old in good health. The CDR3 runs from the conserved cysteine through the conserved F or W. Fields, in order: CDR3 protein, CDR3 DNA, D gene, clone size, V gene, J gene. The D gene is left open where the match is weak. Rows give clone size only sometimes, using once, few, many, or a class for an expanded clone.

cdr3_aa: CASSLVGALSYEQYF
cdr3_nt: TGTGCCAGCAGCTTGGTTGGGGCCTTGTCCTACGAGCAGTACTTC
d_call: NA
clone_size: NA
v_call: TRBV5-6
j_call: TRBJ2-7

cdr3_aa: CASSNGTGLYQPQHF
cdr3_nt: TGCGCCAGCAGCAACGGGACAGGATTGTATCAGCCCCAGCATTTT
d_call: TRBD1
clone_size: NA
v_call: TRBV5-1
j_call: TRBJ1-5

cdr3_aa: CATRSYEQYF
cdr3_nt: TGTGCCACCCGGAGCTACGAGCAGTACTTC
d_call: NA
clone_size: once
v_call: TRBV15
j_call: TRBJ2-7

cdr3_aa: CASSLEGYEAFF
cdr3_nt: TGCGCCAGCAGCTTAGAGGGGTATGAAGCTTTCTTT
d_call: NA
clone_size: NA
v_call: TRBV5-1
j_call: TRBJ1-1

cdr3_aa: CASSVGGQGVTGELFF
cdr3_nt: TGTGCCAGCAGCGTAGGAGGGCAGGGCGTGACCGGGGAGCTGTTTTTT
d_call: NA
clone_size: NA
v_call: TRBV9
j_call: TRBJ2-2

cdr3_aa: CASRRDRGFGQPQHF
cdr3_nt: TGTGCCAGTCGCCGGGACAGGGGGTTCGGTCAGCCCCAGCATTTT
d_call: TRBD1
clone_size: NA
v_call: TRBV19
j_call: TRBJ1-5

cdr3_aa: CASRDSGAHNQPQHF
cdr3_nt: TGTGCCAGCCGGGACTCAGGGGCACACAATCAGCCCCAGCATTTT
d_call: NA
clone_size: many
v_call: TRBV2
j_call: TRBJ1-5

cdr3_aa: CASSFGGVLSSPLHF
cdr3_nt: TGTGCCAGCAGTTTTGGCGGGGTCCTCAGTTCACCCCTCCACTTT
d_call: NA
clone_size: NA
v_call: TRBV28
j_call: TRBJ1-6

cdr3_aa: CSVGGQGIRGNTIYF
cdr3_nt: TGCAGCGTTGGGGGACAGGGAATAAGGGGAAACACCATATATTTT
d_call: TRBD1
clone_size: NA
v_call: TRBV29-1
j_call: TRBJ1-3

cdr3_aa: CASSLSNRNTEAFF
cdr3_nt: TGTGCCAGCAGTTTATCCAACAGGAACACTGAAGCTTTCTTT
d_call: NA
clone_size: once
v_call: TRBV28
j_call: TRBJ1-1

cdr3_aa: CASRGQGTYEQYF
cdr3_nt: TGTGCCAGCAGGGGACAGGGTACCTACGAGCAGTACTTC
d_call: TRBD1
clone_size: NA
v_call: TRBV25-1
j_call: TRBJ2-7

cdr3_aa: CAIADRGSSYNEQFF
cdr3_nt: TGTGCCATCGCGGACAGGGGAAGCTCCTACAATGAGCAGTTCTTC
d_call: TRBD1
clone_size: NA
v_call: TRBV10-3
j_call: TRBJ2-1

cdr3_aa: CASRVSRNTEAFF
cdr3_nt: TGTGCCAGCAGGGTCAGTCGGAACACTGAAGCTTTCTTT
d_call: NA
clone_size: NA
v_call: TRBV6-5
j_call: TRBJ1-1

cdr3_aa: CASSSGQGRVLAYGYTF
cdr3_nt: TGTGCCAGCAGCTCAGGACAGGGGAGAGTTTTAGCCTATGGCTACACCTTC
d_call: TRBD1
clone_size: NA
v_call: TRBV28
j_call: TRBJ1-2

cdr3_aa: CASTPSFTAWGTEAFF
cdr3_nt: TGTGCCAGCACCCCATCTTTCACCGCCTGGGGCACTGAAGCTTTCTTT
d_call: NA
clone_size: NA
v_call: TRBV7-8
j_call: TRBJ1-1

cdr3_aa: CASSRGPYEQYF
cdr3_nt: TGTGCCAGCAGTCGGGGACCCTACGAGCAGTACTTC
d_call: NA
clone_size: once
v_call: TRBV7-9
j_call: TRBJ2-7

cdr3_aa: CASSPNDGGSYEQYF
cdr3_nt: TGTGCCAGCAGTCCCAACGACGGGGGCTCCTACGAGCAGTACTTC
d_call: NA
clone_size: few
v_call: TRBV27
j_call: TRBJ2-7

cdr3_aa: CASSLDGGGQGSGYTF
cdr3_nt: TGTGCCAGCAGCTTAGACGGCGGGGGACAGGGAAGTGGCTACACCTTC
d_call: TRBD1
clone_size: NA
v_call: TRBV7-2
j_call: TRBJ1-2

cdr3_aa: CASKERRGPGNTIYF
cdr3_nt: TGTGCCAGCAAAGAAAGGAGGGGGCCTGGAAACACCATATATTTT
d_call: TRBD1
clone_size: NA
v_call: TRBV27
j_call: TRBJ1-3

cdr3_aa: CASSPLKPAEQYF
cdr3_nt: TGTGCCAGCTCACCGTTAAAGCCGGCCGAGCAGTACTTC
d_call: NA
clone_size: NA
v_call: TRBV18
j_call: TRBJ2-7

cdr3_aa: CAISESGDTGELFF
cdr3_nt: TGTGCCATCAGTGAGTCGGGGGACACCGGGGAGCTGTTTTTT
d_call: NA
clone_size: NA
v_call: TRBV10-3
j_call: TRBJ2-2

cdr3_aa: CASSFTGAGGKEKLFF
cdr3_nt: TGTGCCAGCAGCTTCACCGGTGCAGGGGGCAAAGAAAAACTGTTTTTT
d_call: TRBD1
clone_size: NA
v_call: TRBV7-9
j_call: TRBJ1-4

cdr3_aa: CASSLQRDGPYEQYF
cdr3_nt: TGCGCCAGCAGCTTGCAACGGGACGGACCCTACGAGCAGTACTTC
d_call: NA
clone_size: NA
v_call: TRBV5-1
j_call: TRBJ2-7

cdr3_aa: CASSLYAGGVNTGELFF
cdr3_nt: TGTGCCAGCAGTTTATACGCGGGGGGAGTGAACACCGGGGAGCTGTTTTTT
d_call: TRBD2
clone_size: NA
v_call: TRBV28
j_call: TRBJ2-2

cdr3_aa: CASSLGQGIQETQYF
cdr3_nt: TGTGCCAGCAGCTTGGGGCAGGGAATACAAGAGACCCAGTACTTC
d_call: NA
clone_size: NA
v_call: TRBV5-6
j_call: TRBJ2-5

cdr3_aa: CASSPDLLAGYGYTF
cdr3_nt: TGTGCCAGCTCACCGGATCTCCTGGCAGGCTATGGCTACACCTTC
d_call: NA
clone_size: NA
v_call: TRBV18
j_call: TRBJ1-2